This T cell receptor (beta chain) was captured by sequencing in a study of CD8+ T cells in alopecia areata. It was for five patients that CD4+ cells were sorted into CD25+CD127- cells. Isolated RNA was reverse transcribed into cDNA used as the sequencing template. The table came from immunoSEQ multiplex PCR; TCRdb's copy has only in-frame clones and leaves some out. The repertoire consists of about 19,000 clones, with 60% to 70% occurring once and the leading ten covering less than 5.5%. This clone was counted between two and nine times. As yet, its antigen is unknown. Germline-derived CDR1 and CDR2 are ENHRY and SYGVKD. V was pared by 6 bases and J by 4 bases, with 15 bases of the junction left unmatched. The CDR3 has 18 amino acids. General study findings and limits: It was less clear whether patients shared TCRs than it was in mice, possibly because of HLA.

The source is a human donor with alopecia areata. This chain joins TRBV10-3 and TRBJ2-1; 10 bases fit TRBD2. Sequencing was done on a sample of CD4+ Tregs sorted from blood. This CDR3 reads CAIRTGTTSGDRYNEQFF. The CDR3 DNA follows: TGTGCCATCAGGACCGGGACAACTAGCGGGGACCGATACAATGAGCAGTTCTTC.